Listed below are T cell receptor beta chains from one sample, sequenced in a study of T cells in localized non-small cell lung cancer. Sequencing used immunoSEQ multiplex PCR; TCRdb keeps in-frame clones, though not all of them. The data hold more than 2,500 clones, with about 28% observed a single time. The source was lung tumor tissue, collected before any cancer treatment. The receptors were gathered from an older male donor with stage II squamous cell lung carcinoma. CDR3s include the opening cysteine and the closing phenylalanine or tryptophan. The D gene is left open where the match is weak. Clone sizes are given selectively: once, few, many, or a class where the clone is expanded.

j_call	v_call	clone_size	d_call	cdr3_nt	cdr3_aa
TRBJ2-1	TRBV5-1	few	-	TGCGCCAGCAGAAGGCAGACAACGTTGAATGAGCAGTTCTTC	CASRRQTTLNEQFF
TRBJ1-2	TRBV18	-	-	TGTGCCAGCTCACCACCGGGGCGTAGCTATGGCTACACCTTC	CASSPPGRSYGYTF
TRBJ2-6	TRBV18	-	TRBD1	TGTGCCAGCTCACGGGACAGACTCTCTGGGGCCAACGTCCTGACTTTC	CASSRDRLSGANVLTF
TRBJ2-7	TRBV29-1	-	TRBD2	TGCAGCGTTGCAGGGGTCGGACTAGCGTACGAGCAGTACTTC	CSVAGVGLAYEQYF
TRBJ1-5	TRBV19	-	-	TGTGCCAGTAGTGGGCGGGGAGGTCAGCCCCAGCATTTT	CASSGRGGQPQHF
TRBJ2-1	TRBV5-1	-	-	TGCGCCAGCCGACAGGACGCAATCTACAATGAGCAGTTCTTC	CASRQDAIYNEQFF
TRBJ2-7	TRBV10-1	-	-	TGCGCCAGCAGTGAGTCGCTGGGTCTGGAGCAGTACTTC	CASSESLGLEQYF
TRBJ2-7	TRBV29-1	-	TRBD2	TGCAGCGCTGGCGGGGGACTAGCGGGATCCTACGAGCAGTACTTC	CSAGGGLAGSYEQYF
TRBJ2-7	TRBV19	-	-	TGTGCCAGTAGTATTCAGTTCACGGGACCCCCGCCTCTCGAGCAGTACTTC	CASSIQFTGPPPLEQYF
TRBJ2-3	TRBV18	-	-	TGTGCCAGCTCACCACAAACAGACACAGATACGCAGTATTTT	CASSPQTDTDTQYF
TRBJ2-5	TRBV9	few	TRBD2	TGTGCCAGCAGCTTAAGACTAGCGCAAGCATTGGGAGAGACCCAGTACTTC	CASSLRLAQALGETQYF
TRBJ1-2	TRBV5-1	-	-	TGCGCCAGCAGCTTGGACGGACACGGCCTAGCTAACTATGGCTACACCTTC	CASSLDGHGLANYGYTF
TRBJ2-5	TRBV7-7	-	TRBD2	TGTGCCAGCAGCCTGGGACTAGCGGGAGCAGAGACCCAGTACTTC	CASSLGLAGAETQYF
TRBJ2-3	TRBV11-3	-	TRBD1	TGTGCCAGCAGCTGGCGACAGGGGGCTGATACGCAGTATTTT	CASSWRQGADTQYF
TRBJ2-3	TRBV29-1	-	-	TGCAGCGTTGCAAGCCGGGGAGATGGAGATACGCAGTATTTT	CSVASRGDGDTQYF
TRBJ2-6	TRBV29-1	-	TRBD2	TGCAGCGTTGTTTGGGCTAGCGGGGACTCTGGGGCCAACGTCCTGACTTTC	CSVVWASGDSGANVLTF